This T cell receptor beta chain appears in the sequencing data of a study of cytomegalovirus exposure and HLA in healthy donors. Study at large: The Caucasian-associated ancestry cluster contained about 80% of the roughly 370 genotyped donors.

With regard to this clone: The antigen remains unidentified.

Use of 60 Vbeta and 13 Jbeta primers characterized the PCR. Measured with immunoSEQ multiplex PCR; TCRdb has only the in-frame clones, and not every one. The ten top clones account for under 2.5%, within a sample of more than 140,000 clones. V lost 1 base to trimming and J lost 4 bases, with 11 bases between them. Germline V lookup: CDR1 SGHDN, CDR2 FVKESK. This CDR3 is 15 amino acids long. General observations from the study: The sole available immune exposure information was CMV serostatus. When a later analysis was performed, an Asian-associated ancestry cluster reportedly had fewer N-insertions than the approximately 690-donor mean. Associated with HLA alleles at 0.05 false discovery rate in a later analysis were approximately 17,000 TCR beta sequences.

Material for sequencing was PBMCs. This TCR came from a woman under 30 in good health and CMV-seronegative. This chain links TRBV14 with TRBJ2-1, with D perhaps TRBD1 (5 bases). CDR3 nucleotides: TGTGCCAGCAGCCAAGGCAGGGTCTCGTACAATGAGCAGTTCTTC. It specifies CASSQGRVSYNEQFF.